The 7 T cell receptor beta chains in this list originate from one sample, sequenced in a study of blood T cell dynamics during melanoma immunotherapy. Clones were read by immunoSEQ multiplex PCR, and TCRdb kept only the in-frame ones, dropping some. The repertoire has under 15,000 clones, 88% of them found once; the top ten carry about 4.3%. The time point denotes: week 3, after first cycle of checkpoint inhibitor. The specimen was blood, collected from a patient treated with checkpoint blockade. Source of these receptors: a human donor with melanoma.

The chain is built from TRBV5-4 and TRBJ2-5, with a tentative D call TRBD1 (6 bases). Trimming pared 4 bases from V and 8 bases from J, leaving 21 bases between. This CDR3 is 15 amino acids long. CDR1 is SGHNT and CDR2 is YYREEE in the germline V gene (reference sequence). The CDR3 DNA follows: TGTGCCAGCAGCGGGGAGAACAGGGACCAAGGTACCCAGTACTTC. Translated: CASSGENRDQGTQYF.

The gene calls are TRBV4-1 and TRBJ2-1, with 8 positions matching TRBD2. The CDR3 is 17 amino acids. V gave up 1 base and J gave up 1 base; unmatched junction bases: 6. CDR1 is MGHRA and CDR2 is YSYEKL in the germline V gene. CDR3 sequence: CASSQVGGRTSYNEQFF. The CDR3 DNA is TGCGCCAGCAGCCAAGTGGGCGGGAGGACTTCCTACAATGAGCAGTTCTTC.

This clone is a singleton in its sample. The rearrangement uses TRBV6-5 and TRBJ1-1; D not resolved. The V and J ends lost 0 bases and 5 bases respectively, with 13 bases between them. The length of the CDR3 is 15 residues. In germline, CDR1 is MNHEY, CDR2 SVGAGI. CDR3: CASSYSGTLWTEAFF. The CDR3 DNA follows: TGTGCCAGCAGTTACTCGGGCACCCTGTGGACTGAAGCTTTCTTT.

The gene calls are TRBV11-2 and TRBJ1-1; D is perhaps TRBD1 (6 bases). The CDR3 totals 16 residues. In germline, CDR1 is SGHAT, CDR2 FQNNGV. Trimming pared 4 bases from V and 2 bases from J, leaving 17 bases between. The CDR3, as DNA: TGTGCCAGCAGCTCAACCCTGGGGGCATATAACACTGAAGCTTTCTTT. The encoded protein is CASSSTLGAYNTEAFF. Full variable domain (missing parts from reference TRBV11-2 and TRBJ1-1): EAGVAQSPRYKIIEKRQSVAFWCNPISGHATLYWYQQILGQGPKLLIQFQNNGVVDDSQLPKDRFSAERLKGVDSTLKIQPAKLEDSAVYLCASSSTLGAYNTEAFFGQGTRLTVV.

V is TRBV5-4 and J is TRBJ1-5; TRBD1 is a possible D gene (6 bases). Germline assignment: CDR1 SGHNT and CDR2 YYREEE (reference sequence). Between the trimmed V and J ends, which lost 0 bases and 4 bases, there was a span of 8 bases. The CDR3 runs to 14 residues. In nucleotides, the CDR3 is TGTGCCAGCAGCTTGGGGGGGGCAAATCAGCCCCAGCATTTT. This translates into CASSLGGANQPQHF.

The chain has TRBV7-9 and TRBJ1-1; D perhaps matches TRBD1 (5 bases). Looked up from germline, CDR1 is SEHNR and CDR2 is FQNEAQ (reference sequence). Trimming left V 0 bases short and J 8 bases short, with 10 bases between. The CDR3 sequence is 13 residues long. The DNA of the CDR3 is TGTGCCAGCAGCTTAGCGTGGGGGGAGGAAGCTTTCTTT. Translating it yields CASSLAWGEEAFF.

The chain is built from TRBV5-1 and TRBJ2-2; no clear D. CDR1 is SGHRS and CDR2 is YFSETQ in the germline V gene. This CDR3 has 14 residues. V was trimmed by 6 bases and J by 3 bases, leaving 12 bases between them. CDR3 residues: CASTFGVYTGELFF. Written as DNA, the CDR3 is TGCGCCAGCACTTTTGGGGTTTACACCGGGGAGCTGTTTTTT.